The 28 T cell receptor beta chains listed next were all sequenced from one sample in a study of T cell changes during pregnancy in multiple sclerosis. The protocol was immunoSEQ multiplex PCR, while the TCRdb copy is restricted to in-frame clones and leaves out a portion. The repertoire consists of tens of thousands of clones, with about nine tenths occurring once and the leading ten covering over 8.5%. The source was CD8+ T cells from peripheral blood mononuclear cells, collected before pregnancy. The receptors were sampled from a female donor with multiple sclerosis, enrolled in a pregnancy study.

The V call is TRBV20-1, the J call TRBJ2-1, with no clear D. There are 11 residues in the CDR3. V was cut by 5 bases and J by 8 bases, with 10 bases left in between. The germline gives CDR1 DFQATT, CDR2 SNEGSKA (reference sequence). The CDR3 DNA follows: TGCAGTGCTGGGCTAATCCATGAGCAGTTCTTC. This encodes CSAGLIHEQFF.

The gene calls are TRBV27 and TRBJ1-2; the D is unclear. With 2 bases removed from V and 3 bases from J, the gap between germline ends came to 10 bases. The CDR3 is 14 amino acids. The germline gives CDR1 MNHEY, CDR2 SMNVEV (reference sequence). Written as DNA, the CDR3 is TGTGCCAGCAGTTTAGAACCGGCGGACTATGGCTACACCTTC. Its protein is CASSLEPADYGYTF.

The chain employs TRBV4-2 and TRBJ1-1; D is possibly TRBD1 (5 bases). This CDR3 region has 15 residues. V lost 0 bases and J lost 7, with 15 bases in between. In germline, CDR1 is LGHNA, CDR2 YNFKEQ. CDR3 nucleotide sequence: TGTGCCAGCAGCCAAGAAAAAGGGGCCCGGCGTGAAGCTTTCTTT. This sequence encodes CASSQEKGARREAFF.

The table lists this clone with a few counts. The V and J genes are TRBV10-1 and TRBJ1-1; TRBD1 might be the D (6 bases). The CDR3 has 13 amino acids. The V gene lost 8 bases and the J gene lost 0 bases, with 10 bases spanning the gap. Germline CDR1 and CDR2: WNHNN and SYGVQD (reference sequence). The CDR3 protein is CASAGQLNTEAFF. The CDR3 region has the DNA TGCGCCAGCGCAGGACAGCTGAACACTGAAGCTTTCTTT.

Notes on this clone: One end of the junction varies from germline; a read error may be responsible. This chain connects TRBV6-4 to TRBJ2-1; the D gene is possibly TRBD1 (6 bases). From germline, CDR1 is MRHNA and CDR2 SNTAGT. The CDR3 runs 16 residues. The CDR3 protein is CASSNSTGSPYNEQFF. The CDR3, as DNA: TGTGCCAGCAGTAACTCTACAGGGAGCCCCTACAATGAGCAGTTCTTC.

The chain joins TRBV7-3 to TRBJ2-2, with 10 bases aligning to TRBD1. Germline CDR1 reads SGHTA; CDR2 reads FQGTGA. The CDR3 is made up of 16 amino acids. V was pared by 5 bases and J by 5 bases, with 8 bases of the junction left unmatched. The CDR3 DNA sequence: TGTGCCAGCAGCCCAAATCCGGGACAGGGGACCGGGGAGCTGTTTTTT. Translation gives CASSPNPGQGTGELFF.

The V call is TRBV27, the J call TRBJ2-2; weak D call: TRBD2 (6 bases). Germline V gene lookup returns CDR1 MNHEY and CDR2 SMNVEV (reference sequence). Trimming took 10 bases from V and 2 from J, leaving 17 bases between them. CDR3 length: 15 residues. The CDR3 DNA reads TGTGCCACCAACCTCGGGGGAGTCAACACCGGGGAGCTGTTTTTT. Translated: CATNLGGVNTGELFF.

The rearrangement links TRBV5-5 to TRBJ2-7, with a tentative D call TRBD2 (6 bases). The V gene lost 3 bases and the J gene lost 3 bases, with 10 bases spanning the gap. The CDR3 runs to 13 residues. Per the germline V gene, CDR1 is SGHKS and CDR2 is YYEKEE (reference sequence). The DNA for the CDR3 is TGTGCCAGCAGCTCCCGCGGGGACTACGAGCAGTACTTC. Its translation is CASSSRGDYEQYF.

This chain connects TRBV13 to TRBJ2-2, with D uncertain. CDR3 size: 15 residues. The V end lost 5 bases, the J end lost 6 bases, and 16 bases lay between the germline ends. CDR1 and CDR2 (germline): PRHDT, FYEKMQ (reference sequence). The CDR3 loop is CASSLTPSSAGELFF. CDR3 nucleotide sequence: TGTGCCAGCAGCCTAACCCCCAGCAGCGCCGGGGAGCTGTTTTTT.

This clone was detected only once. V is TRBV4-2 and J is TRBJ2-2; no clear D gene. Germline-derived CDR1 and CDR2 are LGHNA and YNFKEQ. The CDR3 contains 18 residues. Trimming left V 1 base short and J 1 base short, with 16 bases between. The DNA for the CDR3 is TGTGCCAGCAGCCAAGTCATACTGGCGGATAAGAACACCGGGGAGCTGTTTTTT. Its translation: CASSQVILADKNTGELFF.

The V call is TRBV7-8, the J call TRBJ1-1; TRBD1 is a possible D gene (6 bases). The CDR3 runs 13 residues. Germline CDR1 SGHVS, CDR2 FQNEAQ. The ends were cut back, 4 bases at V and 1 base at J, with 7 bases in the middle. CDR3 protein: CASSSGQNTEAFF. CDR3 in DNA: TGTGCCAGCAGCTCGGGACAGAACACTGAAGCTTTCTTT.

This chain connects TRBV5-1 to TRBJ1-1; TRBD1 is a possible D gene (6 bases). V was clipped by 3 bases and J by 5 bases, with 11 bases between them. Germline CDR1 is SGHRS and CDR2 is YFSETQ. This CDR3 is built from 13 residues. CDR3 loop: CASSWRGATEAFF. The CDR3 nucleotides are TGCGCCAGCAGCTGGCGGGGGGCTACTGAAGCTTTCTTT. Based on the CDR3 plus reference TRBV5-1 and TRBJ1-1, the full variable domain is KAGVTQTPRYLIKTRGQQVTLSCSPISGHRSVSWYQQTPGQGLQFLFEYFSETQRNKGNFPGRFSGRQFSNSRSEMNVSTLELGDSALYLCASSWRGATEAFFGQGTRLTVV.

This chain connects TRBV27 to TRBJ1-1; TRBD1 matches 9 bases. The V and J ends lost 5 bases and 6 bases, in that order; junction bases with no gene match: 7. The CDR3 has 14 amino acids. CDR1 MNHEY and CDR2 SMNVEV come from the germline V gene (reference sequence). CDR3 bases: TGTGCCAGCAGTCAGGGACAGGGAAGGGCTGAAGCTTTCTTT. Residues: CASSQGQGRAEAFF.

V is TRBV27 and J is TRBJ2-1; 10 bases are a match to TRBD1. V shed 5 bases, J shed 7 bases, and the junction held 8 bases outside the gene matches. This CDR3 has 15 amino acids. The V gene's germline CDR1 is MNHEY and CDR2 SMNVEV (reference sequence). CDR3 sequence: CASSAGTGAGNEQFF. CDR3 DNA: TGTGCCAGCAGTGCCGGGACAGGGGCAGGGAATGAGCAGTTCTTC.

The chain couples TRBV7-2 to TRBJ1-5; D ambiguous. Per germline, CDR1 SGHTA and CDR2 FQGNSA. The CDR3 sequence is 14 residues long. The V end was cut by 4 bases, the J end by 5 bases, with 12 bases between. The CDR3 coding sequence is TGTGCCAGCAGCTCGCTAAGCCTTGATCAGCCCCAGCATTTT. Amino acids: CASSSLSLDQPQHF.

The chain has TRBV29-1 and TRBJ2-7; D not certain. The CDR3 sequence is 12 residues long. Looked up from germline, CDR1 is SQVTM and CDR2 is ANQGSEA. With 2 bases removed from V and 0 bases from J, the gap between germline ends came to 5 bases. This CDR3 is CSVEQNSYEQYF. The CDR3 bases are TGCAGCGTTGAACAGAACTCCTACGAGCAGTACTTC.

This clone was seen a single time. V and J are TRBV21-1 and TRBJ1-5; the table's D call TRBD1 went unverified against the DNA. TRBV21-1 is listed as a pseudogene. The CDR3 totals 15 residues. In nucleotides, the CDR3 is TGTGCCAGCAGCAAAGGTCAGAATAGCAATCAGCCCCAGCATTTT. Translating gives CASSKGQNSNQPQHF.

The chain recombines TRBV5-1 with TRBJ2-1; D unresolved. Germline V gives CDR1 SGHRS, CDR2 YFSETQ. CDR3 size: 13 residues. V lost 0 bases, J lost 6 bases, and 7 bases lay in between. In DNA, the CDR3 is TGCGCCAGCAGCTTGGATTCGGGCAATGAGCAGTTCTTC. Amino acid sequence: CASSLDSGNEQFF.

The chain combines TRBV4-2 with TRBJ2-3; 7 bases fit TRBD1. Germline CDR1 reads LGHNA; CDR2 reads YNFKEQ. The CDR3 covers 16 residues. After removal of 1 base from V and 6 bases from J, the junction contained 10 bases not matched to a gene. CDR3 residues: CASSQVYTGVMDTQYF. The CDR3 DNA sequence: TGTGCCAGCAGCCAAGTCTATACAGGGGTGATGGATACGCAGTATTTT.

This chain connects TRBV7-9 to TRBJ2-2, with 8 bases fitting TRBD2. The junction had 7 bases not matched to a gene; V was cut back by 5 bases and J by 2 bases. CDR3 length: 16 amino acids. Germline CDR1 SEHNR, CDR2 FQNEAQ (reference sequence). The CDR3: CASSPPGGPNTGELFF. The CDR3, as DNA: TGTGCCAGCAGCCCACCGGGGGGGCCTAACACCGGGGAGCTGTTTTTT.

The V and J genes are TRBV11-2 and TRBJ2-7; 9 bases are a match to TRBD2. The V gene's germline CDR1 is SGHAT and CDR2 FQNNGV. The CDR3 has 14 residues. Trimming removed 8 bases from V and 6 bases from J; junction bases left unmatched: 11. This CDR3 is CASDLPGLASEQYF. The DNA of the CDR3 is TGTGCCAGCGACTTGCCGGGACTAGCTTCCGAGCAGTACTTC. Looking up the rest from reference TRBV11-2 and TRBJ2-7 gives the full variable domain: EAGVAQSPRYKIIEKRQSVAFWCNPISGHATLYWYQQILGQGPKLLIQFQNNGVVDDSQLPKDRFSAERLKGVDSTLKIQPAKLEDSAVYLCASDLPGLASEQYFGPGTRLTVT.

The CDR3, as DNA: TGTGCCACCAGCAGAGATAGCGCGTATCAGCCCCAGCATTTT. Translated: CATSRDSAYQPQHF. The chain has TRBV15 and TRBJ1-5; unclear D gene. V was pared by 0 bases and J by 5 bases, with 8 bases between. Germline V gene lookup returns CDR1 LNHNV and CDR2 YYDKDF (reference sequence). The CDR3 runs to 14 residues.

This clone has a single count. The chain combines TRBV10-3 with TRBJ2-1, with 9 bases fitting TRBD2. After removal of 7 bases from V and 6 bases from J, the junction contained 10 bases not matched to a gene. CDR3 length: 15 amino acids. Germline values: CDR1 ENHRY, CDR2 SYGVKD. CDR3 region: CAITESGRPPNEQFF. CDR3 DNA sequence: TGTGCCATCACGGAGAGCGGGAGGCCCCCCAATGAGCAGTTCTTC.

The chain couples TRBV19 to TRBJ1-5, with D hard to call. The CDR3 loop spans 16 amino acids. CDR1 is LNHDA, CDR2 SQIVND, per germline (reference sequence). Trimming left V 3 bases short and J 6 bases short, with 18 bases between. The CDR3 region is CASSIIVEVYSQPQHF. CDR3 coding DNA: TGTGCCAGTAGTATTATTGTAGAGGTTTATTCTCAGCCCCAGCATTTT.

The J gene is TRBJ2-2, the V gene TRBV7-9; no clear D. The length of the CDR3 is 15 residues. Trimming left V 7 bases short and J 4 bases short, with 16 bases between. Germline-derived CDR1 and CDR2 are SEHNR and FQNEAQ (reference sequence). Here the CDR3 reads CASNQFKYTTGELFF. The CDR3 nucleotides are TGTGCCAGCAACCAATTCAAGTACACCACCGGGGAGCTGTTTTTT.

The rearrangement joins TRBV7-6 to TRBJ2-7; the match to TRBD1 covers 8 bases. Germline CDR1 and CDR2: SGHVS and FNYEAQ. This CDR3 has 14 amino acids. J lost 5 bases, V lost 10 bases, and 13 bases had no gene match. CDR3 loop: CAISFPTGDDEQYF. CDR3 nucleotide sequence: TGTGCCATCTCATTTCCGACAGGGGACGACGAGCAGTACTTC.

The rearrangement links TRBV10-2 to TRBJ2-7; TRBD1 aligns across 7 bases. CDR1 and CDR2 (germline): WSHSY, SAAADI. The ends lost 6 bases at V and 2 bases at J; junction bases unmatched: 1. The CDR3 loop spans 12 amino acids. The CDR3 region has the DNA TGCGCCAGCAGACAGGGGCCCTACGAGCAGTACTTC. This encodes CASRQGPYEQYF.

V usage is TRBV5-1 and J usage is TRBJ2-7, with a weak D call TRBD2 (5 bases). The CDR3 is 18 residues long. Germline lookup yields CDR1 SGHRS and CDR2 YFSETQ. With 2 bases removed from V and 0 bases from J, the gap between germline ends came to 21 bases. The CDR3 DNA reads as TGCGCCAGCAGCTTCGGTCTAGCTGAAAACCTCGACTCCTACGAGCAGTACTTC. Protein: CASSFGLAENLDSYEQYF.